A single sample gave rise to the 20 T cell receptor beta chains below, sequenced in a study of T cells in localized non-small cell lung cancer. The data were produced by immunoSEQ multiplex PCR, yet TCRdb's version contains in-frame clones alone and is incomplete. In the table there are under 75,000 clones, less than 90% of which are singletons. The sequences come from peripheral blood, collected before any cancer treatment. The origin of the receptors is a male donor at least 60 years old with stage III squamous cell lung carcinoma.

The gene calls are TRBV6-5 and TRBJ1-2; D not certain. Germline V gene lookup returns CDR1 MNHEY and CDR2 SVGAGI. V lost 6 bases and J 0 bases, leaving 8 bases between the germline ends. CDR3 length: 13 amino acids. This CDR3 reads CASRLQANYGYTF. The CDR3 nucleotides are TGTGCCAGCAGATTACAAGCTAACTATGGCTACACCTTC.

The rearrangement uses TRBV28 and TRBJ2-2; 7 bases agree with TRBD1. Trimming took 5 bases from V and 6 from J; bases not matched to a gene: 6. CDR1 and CDR2 (germline): MDHEN, SYDVKM. The CDR3 spans 14 residues. CDR3 in amino acids: CASSRDSAAGELFF. CDR3 coding DNA: TGTGCCAGCAGTCGGGACAGCGCGGCCGGGGAGCTGTTTTTT.

This chain joins TRBV10-1 and TRBJ1-2, with TRBD1 identical over 9 bases. CDR1 and CDR2 (germline): WNHNN, SYGVQD (reference sequence). Trimming at V came to 5 bases and at J to 3 bases, leaving 13 bases not matched to a gene. The CDR3 loop spans 17 amino acids. The CDR3 nucleotides read TGCGCCAGCAGTCACCGGGACAGGGAGGTACTTCACTATGGCTACACCTTC. Its protein is CASSHRDREVLHYGYTF.

This clone was seen once. This chain links TRBV5-1 with TRBJ2-7, with unresolved D. In germline, CDR1 is SGHRS, CDR2 YFSETQ. This CDR3 spans 14 amino acids. V gave up 6 bases and J gave up 0 bases, with 13 bases separating them. The CDR3 region is CASKDDGSSYEQYF. The CDR3 DNA reads as TGCGCCAGCAAGGACGACGGCAGCTCCTACGAGCAGTACTTC.

This sequence joins TRBV7-3 and TRBJ2-1, with 10 nucleotides matching TRBD2. The CDR3 is 15 amino acids. CDR1 SGHTA and CDR2 FQGTGA come from the germline V gene. The J segment lost 2 bases and the V segment lost 2 bases, leaving 0 bases of the junction unmatched. The CDR3 loop reads CASSLLAGAYNEQFF. The CDR3 nucleotides are TGTGCCAGCAGCTTACTAGCGGGGGCCTACAATGAGCAGTTCTTC.

The chain combines TRBV10-1 with TRBJ1-2, with D unresolved. The CDR3 runs to 12 residues. From germline, CDR1 is WNHNN and CDR2 SYGVQD (reference sequence). V was trimmed by 3 bases and J by 5 bases, leaving 7 bases between them. CDR3 DNA sequence: TGCGCCAGCAGTGATCAGGCTTATGGCTACACCTTC. Translation gives CASSDQAYGYTF.

Details on this clone: The same CDR3 is also encoded by other DNA sequences in this sample. This chain connects TRBV19 to TRBJ1-5, with 7 bases identical to TRBD1. Per germline, CDR1 LNHDA and CDR2 SQIVND (reference sequence). J lost 4 bases, V lost 8 bases, and 5 bases had no gene match. This CDR3 has 13 amino acids. This CDR3 reads CASSRQGNQPQHF. The CDR3 DNA is TGTGCCAGTTCTCGACAGGGAAATCAGCCCCAGCATTTT.

This clone occurred once. The chain couples TRBV5-4 to TRBJ2-3; 9 bases line up with TRBD2. The CDR3 contains 15 residues. V dropped 3 bases and J dropped 2; count of bases not matched to a gene: 4. Germline V gene sequence: CDR1 SGHNT, CDR2 YYREEE (reference sequence). The CDR3 spells CASSSPSGDTDTQYF. The CDR3 DNA sequence: TGTGCCAGCAGCTCGCCTAGCGGGGACACAGATACGCAGTATTTT.

The chain is built from TRBV4-2 and TRBJ2-2; 7 bases line up with TRBD1. CDR1 is LGHNA, CDR2 YNFKEQ, per germline. This CDR3 region has 19 residues. The trim removed 0 bases at V and 3 bases at J, leaving 13 bases unmatched. CDR3 coding DNA: TGTGCCAGCAGCCAAGATTCGGCATACAGGGGAGAGGACACCGGGGAGCTGTTTTTT. Amino acids: CASSQDSAYRGEDTGELFF.

CDR3 DNA: TGCGCCAGCAGCTCGACTAGCGGGGGCTTCAATGAGCAGTTCTTC. Translating gives CASSSTSGGFNEQFF. The V gene is TRBV5-1, the J gene TRBJ2-1; 12 bases map to TRBD2. CDR1 is SGHRS, CDR2 YFSETQ, per germline. V was clipped by 3 bases and J by 6 bases; unmatched bases: 4. The CDR3 contains 15 residues.

The V gene is TRBV28, the J gene TRBJ1-2; a possible D gene is TRBD1 (6 bases). The CDR3 is 15 residues long. V shed 3 bases and J shed 2 bases, with 13 bases lying between them. Germline values: CDR1 MDHEN, CDR2 SYDVKM. CDR3 DNA sequence: TGTGCCAGCAGTTTGGCGGACAGACGAAACTATGGCTACACCTTC. Its protein is CASSLADRRNYGYTF.

The chain carries TRBV7-2 and TRBJ2-7; no firm D call. Deletions cut 5 bases from V and 2 bases from J, with 13 bases between. Germline V CDR1 and CDR2: SGHTA, FQGNSA. This CDR3 is built from 14 residues. CDR3 DNA sequence: TGTGCCAGCAGCCCAGGCAGGTTCCCCTACGAGCAGTACTTC. It specifies CASSPGRFPYEQYF.

This chain connects TRBV4-2 to TRBJ2-5; unclear D gene. V gave up 0 bases and J gave up 3 bases, with 8 bases separating them. The CDR3 covers 14 residues. Germline lookup yields CDR1 LGHNA and CDR2 YNFKEQ. CDR3 residues: CASSQDMSEETQYF. CDR3 DNA sequence: TGTGCCAGCAGCCAAGATATGAGTGAAGAGACCCAGTACTTC.

V is TRBV7-2 and J is TRBJ1-3; D gene ambiguous. The CDR3 has 14 amino acids. Trimming pared 7 bases from V and 1 base from J, leaving 11 bases between. CDR1 is SGHTA and CDR2 is FQGNSA in the germline V gene. The CDR3 coding sequence is TGTGCCAGCACCCTCGGAATGTCTGGAAACACCATATATTTT. Translation: CASTLGMSGNTIYF.

The chain carries TRBV18 and TRBJ2-3; the match to TRBD2 covers 13 bases. V dropped 8 bases and J dropped 4; count of bases not matched to a gene: 3. The germline CDR1 and CDR2 sequences are KGHSH and LQKENI. The CDR3 totals 14 residues. CDR3 DNA sequence: TGTGCCAGCCGACTAGCGGGGGGCTCAGATACGCAGTATTTT. Encoded protein: CASRLAGGSDTQYF.

The V call is TRBV11-2, the J call TRBJ2-2, with 7 nucleotides matching TRBD1. The ends lost 5 bases at V and 4 bases at J; junction bases unmatched: 7. Germline lookup yields CDR1 SGHAT and CDR2 FQNNGV. This CDR3 contains 15 residues. This chain's CDR3 is CASSPRQGGTGELFF. The CDR3 bases are TGTGCCAGCAGCCCTCGACAGGGTGGCACCGGGGAGCTGTTTTTT.

The V and J genes are TRBV5-6 and TRBJ1-2, with 7 positions matching TRBD1. The V segment lost 3 bases and the J segment 0 bases; nucleotides outside the gene matches: 8. This CDR3 is built from 16 residues. Looked up from germline, CDR1 is SGHDT and CDR2 is YYEEEE. CDR3 loop: CASSSEGAPPNYGYTF. The CDR3 DNA reads TGTGCCAGCAGCTCGGAGGGGGCTCCACCTAACTATGGCTACACCTTC.

The J gene is TRBJ2-7, the V gene TRBV6-6; a weak D match, TRBD2 (7 bases). Germline loops: CDR1 MNHNY, CDR2 SVGAGI (reference sequence). The V and J ends lost 6 bases and 5 bases respectively, with 11 bases between them. This CDR3 is 12 amino acids long. DNA for the CDR3: TGTGCCAGCAGAGGGGGGGCCCACGAGCAGTACTTC. Residues: CASRGGAHEQYF.

The genes are TRBV28 and TRBJ2-6; D possibly corresponds to TRBD2 (5 bases). The germline V and J ends were trimmed by 2 bases and 4 bases, with 12 bases remaining between them. CDR3 length: 16 amino acids. The V gene's germline CDR1 is MDHEN and CDR2 SYDVKM. CDR3 nucleotide sequence: TGTGCCAGCAGTTTACCGGGGTTAGGGGGGGCCAACGTCCTGACTTTC. It encodes CASSLPGLGGANVLTF. The full variable domain, its missing parts supplied by reference TRBV28 and TRBJ2-6, is DVKVTQSSRYLVKRTGEKVFLECVQDMDHENMFWYRQDPGLGLRLIYFSYDVKMKEKGDIPEGYSVSREKKERFSLILESASTNQTSMYLCASSLPGLGGANVLTFGAGSRLTVL.

The rearrangement joins TRBV6-4 to TRBJ2-7, with TRBD1 matching 8 bases. This CDR3 spans 15 amino acids. Germline values: CDR1 MRHNA, CDR2 SNTAGT. The ends lost 4 bases at V and 5 bases at J; junction bases unmatched: 10. In nucleotides, the CDR3 is TGTGCCAGCAGTGTTAGGTACAGGGGGATCAACGAGCAGTACGTC. It specifies CASSVRYRGINEQYV.